The 11 T cell receptor beta chains given below trace back to one sample, sequenced in a study of blood T cell repertoires in COVID-19. TCRdb's copy holds only in-frame clones and misses some; the assay was immunoSEQ multiplex PCR. The sample includes 350,000 to 400,000 clones, 85% to 90% seen only once; the top ten take 1.2%. Sequenced material: PBMCs or T cells enriched from blood (not recorded which). The receptors here all came from a woman between 18 and 30 years old who had recovered from COVID-19.

The chain uses TRBV5-6 and TRBJ1-1, with D possibly matching TRBD1 (5 bases). Germline CDR1 SGHDT, CDR2 YYEEEE. V lost 1 base and J 1 base, leaving 11 bases between the germline ends. The CDR3 consists of 15 residues. The CDR3 loop reads CASSLYATENTEAFF. CDR3 nucleotide sequence: TGTGCCAGCAGCTTGTATGCGACAGAGAACACTGAAGCTTTCTTT.

V usage is TRBV3-1 (or the pseudogene TRBV3-2) and J usage is TRBJ2-2; unclear D gene. CDR3 size: 18 residues. Trimming stripped 0 bases from V and 1 base from J, with 15 bases between. Germline CDR1 is LGHDT and CDR2 is YNNKEL (reference sequence). CDR3 sequence reads: CASSQDLGSVMNTGELFF. As DNA, the CDR3 is TGTGCCAGCAGCCAAGATCTAGGTTCGGTTATGAACACCGGGGAGCTGTTTTTT.

The rearrangement links TRBV7-9 to TRBJ1-1, with TRBD1 matching over 7 bases. Per the germline V gene, CDR1 is SEHNR and CDR2 is FQNEAQ (reference sequence). The CDR3 consists of 12 residues. Trimming at V came to 6 bases and at J to 11 bases, leaving 9 bases not matched to a gene. The CDR3 nucleotides read TGTGCCAGCAGTTCAGGACAGGTGGTGGCTTTCTTT. Its protein product is CASSSGQVVAFF. Based on the CDR3 plus reference TRBV7-9 and TRBJ1-1, the full variable domain is DTGVSQNPRHKITKRGQNVTFRCDPISEHNRLYWYRQTLGQGPEFLTYFQNEAQLEKSRLLSDRFSAERPKGSFSTLEIQRTEQGDSAMYLCASSSGQVVAFFGQGTRLTVV.

The CDR3 spells CASSMVGAWTEAFF. The CDR3 DNA reads as TGTGCCAGTAGTATGGTGGGGGCCTGGACTGAAGCTTTCTTT. The chain is built from TRBV19 and TRBJ1-1, with a tentative D call TRBD1 (6 bases). The CDR3 length is 14 residues. V lost 3 bases and J lost 5, with 13 bases in between. Germline loops: CDR1 LNHDA, CDR2 SQIVND (reference sequence).

The V and J genes are TRBV7-3 and TRBJ1-6; D is uncertain. The CDR3 has 11 amino acids. The germline gives CDR1 SGHTA, CDR2 FQGTGA. The V end was cut by 4 bases, the J end by 12 bases, with 7 bases between. Here the CDR3 reads CASSSRGPLHF. Here the CDR3 DNA reads TGTGCCAGCAGCTCCCGGGGACCCCTCCACTTT.

This clone was seen only once. The chain recombines TRBV6-5 with TRBJ2-7; 7 bases fit TRBD1. V lost 5 bases to trimming and J lost 4 bases; unmatched junction nucleotides: 5. The CDR3 totals 13 residues. Germline V gene sequence: CDR1 MNHEY, CDR2 SVGAGI. The CDR3 DNA follows: TGTGCCAGCAGTCTGACAGGGCCTTACGAGCAGTACTTC. Residues: CASSLTGPYEQYF.

This rearrangement joins TRBV6-4 to TRBJ1-4, with D tentatively TRBD1 (6 bases). V gave up 2 bases and J gave up 3 bases, with 10 bases separating them. The germline V gene has CDR1 MRHNA and CDR2 SNTAGT. This CDR3 is 15 amino acids long. CDR3 loop: CASSDRGGPNEKLFF. The CDR3 DNA is TGTGCCAGCAGTGACCGCGGGGGGCCTAATGAAAAACTGTTTTTT.

The V and J genes are TRBV19 and TRBJ1-1; TRBD1 matches 7 bases. Germline V gene data show CDR1 as LNHDA and CDR2 as SQIVND (reference sequence). CDR3 length: 15 amino acids. Germline trimming cut 5 bases from V and 1 base from J; bases unmatched to any gene: 7. The CDR3 is CASSAEGQKNTEAFF. The DNA for the CDR3 is TGTGCCAGTAGTGCCGAGGGACAGAAGAACACTGAAGCTTTCTTT.

This clone was seen more than once but under ten times. The V and J genes are TRBV2 and TRBJ1-6, with a possible D match to TRBD1 (5 bases). The CDR3 covers 17 residues. CDR1 SNHLY and CDR2 FYNNEI come from the germline V gene. V dropped 4 bases and J dropped 9 bases, with 22 bases sitting between them. The CDR3 reads CASSGINVQRRGSPLHF. CDR3 bases: TGTGCCAGCAGTGGCATTAATGTCCAGCGAAGGGGTTCACCCCTCCACTTT.

This clone has more than one count but fewer than ten. The chain joins TRBV28 to TRBJ1-1, with a tentative D call TRBD1 (6 bases). This CDR3 region has 15 residues. The V gene lost 5 bases and the J gene lost 4 bases, with 17 bases spanning the gap. CDR1 and CDR2 (germline): MDHEN, SYDVKM. CDR3 in amino acids: CASSPPQGGVTEAFF. The CDR3 DNA follows: TGTGCCAGCAGTCCTCCACAGGGAGGGGTCACTGAAGCTTTCTTT.

The J gene is TRBJ2-7, the V gene TRBV2; 8 nucleotides match TRBD2. CDR3 size: 14 residues. The germline V gene encodes CDR1 SNHLY and CDR2 FYNNEI. Trimming at V came to 5 bases and at J to 3 bases, leaving 6 bases not matched to a gene. In DNA, the CDR3 is TGTGCCAGCAGTCAAGTCCGGGGGGGCTACGAGCAGTACTTC. The encoded protein is CASSQVRGGYEQYF.